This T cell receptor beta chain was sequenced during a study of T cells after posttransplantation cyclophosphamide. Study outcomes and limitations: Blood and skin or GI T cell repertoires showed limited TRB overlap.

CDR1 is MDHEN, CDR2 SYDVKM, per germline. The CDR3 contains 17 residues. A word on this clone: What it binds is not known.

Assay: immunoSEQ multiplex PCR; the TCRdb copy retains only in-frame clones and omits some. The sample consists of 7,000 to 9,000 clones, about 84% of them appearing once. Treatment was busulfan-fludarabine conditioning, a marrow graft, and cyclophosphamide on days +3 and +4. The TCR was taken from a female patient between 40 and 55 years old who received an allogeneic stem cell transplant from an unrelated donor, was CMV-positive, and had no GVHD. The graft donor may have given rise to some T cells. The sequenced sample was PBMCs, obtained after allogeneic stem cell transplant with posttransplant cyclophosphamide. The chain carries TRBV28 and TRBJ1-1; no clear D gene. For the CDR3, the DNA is TGTGCAACAACTAACCTCGGGAGGGCGGTAATCGGGACTGAAGCTTTCTTT. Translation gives CATTNLGRAVIGTEAFF.